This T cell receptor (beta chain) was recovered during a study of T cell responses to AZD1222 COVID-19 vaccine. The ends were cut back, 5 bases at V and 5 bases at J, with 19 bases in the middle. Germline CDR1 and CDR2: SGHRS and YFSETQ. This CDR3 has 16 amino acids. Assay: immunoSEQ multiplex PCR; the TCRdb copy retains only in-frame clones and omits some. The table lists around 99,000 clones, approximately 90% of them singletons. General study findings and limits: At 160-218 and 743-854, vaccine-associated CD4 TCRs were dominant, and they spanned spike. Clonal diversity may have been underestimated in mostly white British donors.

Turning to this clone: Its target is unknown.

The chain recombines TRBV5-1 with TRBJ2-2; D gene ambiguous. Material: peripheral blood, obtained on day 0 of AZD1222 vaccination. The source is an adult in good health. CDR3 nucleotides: TGCGCCAGCAGAGCGTCGACCAGGAGTGGAACCGGGGAGCTGTTTTTT. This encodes CASRASTRSGTGELFF.